The 3 T cell receptor beta chains presented below share a single source sample, sequenced in a study of cytomegalovirus exposure and HLA in healthy donors. Primers: 60 Vbeta forward and 13 Jbeta reverse. The repertoire was sequenced with immunoSEQ multiplex PCR; TCRdb's copy has only in-frame clones and lacks some. Of more than 90,000 clones listed, under 90% were seen once; the top ten hold less than 5%. Sequencing input: PBMCs. These receptors all come from a woman in her 70s in good health and CMV-seropositive.

The V gene is TRBV21-1, the J gene TRBJ2-7; TRBD2 is the table's D call and was not checked against the DNA. TRBV21-1 is noted as a pseudogene. CDR3 length equals 18 residues. CDR3 sequence (DNA): TGTGCCAGCACCACCAGGGGCCCACAGCGGGAGGACCCCTACGAGCAGTACTTC. Translated, it gives CASTTRGPQREDPYEQYF.

This chain connects TRBV28 to TRBJ2-1; 15 nucleotides agree with TRBD2. CDR1 and CDR2 (germline): MDHEN, SYDVKM. The V gene end was trimmed by 8 bases and the J gene end by 1 base; junction bases not matched to a gene: 6. The CDR3 is 17 amino acids. In DNA, the CDR3 is TGTGCCAGCGGGAGGACTAGCGGGAGGGGGTCCTACAATGAGCAGTTCTTC. It is translated as CASGRTSGRGSYNEQFF.

The chain couples TRBV18 to TRBJ2-7; 8 positions match TRBD2. The CDR3 is made up of 14 amino acids. The V gene's germline CDR1 is KGHSH and CDR2 LQKENI. V shed 0 bases and J 2 bases; nucleotides not matched to a gene: 0. CDR3 sequence: CASSPPSGTYEQYF. CDR3 bases: TGTGCCAGCTCACCACCTAGCGGGACCTACGAGCAGTACTTC.